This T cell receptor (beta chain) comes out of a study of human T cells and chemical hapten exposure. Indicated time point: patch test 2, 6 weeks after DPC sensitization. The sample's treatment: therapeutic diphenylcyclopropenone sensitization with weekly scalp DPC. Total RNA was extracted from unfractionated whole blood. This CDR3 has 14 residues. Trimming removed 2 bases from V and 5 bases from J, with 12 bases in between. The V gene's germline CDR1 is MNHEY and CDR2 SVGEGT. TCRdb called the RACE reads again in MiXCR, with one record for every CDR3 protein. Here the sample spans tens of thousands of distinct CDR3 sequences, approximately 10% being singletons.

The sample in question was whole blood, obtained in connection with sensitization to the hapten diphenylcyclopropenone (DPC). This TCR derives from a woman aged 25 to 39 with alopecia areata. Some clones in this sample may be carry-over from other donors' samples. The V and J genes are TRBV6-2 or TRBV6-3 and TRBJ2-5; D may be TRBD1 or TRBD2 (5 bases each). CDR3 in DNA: TGTGCCAGCAGTTACGGGACGGGGAGCGAGACCCAGTACTTC. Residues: CASSYGTGSETQYF.